This T cell receptor beta chain was identified during a study of shared clonotypes between healthy human individuals (dated by TCRdb to 2018 to 2020). For context, the study as a whole: A few men and a couple of women, aged 18 to 49 years, made up the cohort. For each donor, CD4 naive and CD4 memory were each run on three plates, CD8 naive on two plates, and CD8 memory on one plate. To estimate repertoire size and how much clonotypes are shared between individuals, the study performed deep sequencing of blood TCR repertoires from a few healthy adults. To increase sequencing depth and limit assay-specific biases, different laboratories used diverse techniques to prepare libraries and sequence TCR repertoires. Each donor's leukapheresis produced roughly between roughly 0.85 and 9.5 billion PBMCs.

Donors were healthy HIV-negative adults with no recently reported acute infections or vaccinations. Only Caucasian adults living in Nashville, Tennessee, USA were represented among the donors. Magnetic negative selection was used to enrich CD4+ T cells, after which naive cells were positively selected on CD45RA and the negative fraction became the memory subset. Blood was obtained by leukapheresis, after which PBMCs were separated by Ficoll-Histopaque density gradient centrifugation and cryopreserved in liquid nitrogen vapor phase. Analytical flow cytometry was used to check the purity and quantity of every magnetically sorted T cell population. From each sorted fraction, genomic DNA was isolated and quantified by UV absorbance on a Nanodrop 2000c. The junction shows trimming of 2 bases on V and 6 bases on J, plus 8 bases between the germline ends. The germline V gene (reference sequence) sets CDR1 to GTSNPN and CDR2 to SVGIG. The CDR3 contains 11 residues, cysteine and phenylalanine counted. Only the CDR3 DNA stays, 33 bases, in frame from base 1.

The paper's findings and limits, for the study overall: Sampling was limited to blood, and TCR repertoires in tissue likely differ from TCR repertoires in blood. Rarefaction of sorted-subset datasets indicated incomplete sequencing despite the large sequencing depth. Estimated clonotype richness was generally larger for naive than for memory subsets. Because the study included a small number of donors, the genetic and exposure-history diversity represented was limited. Compared with non-shared clonotypes, the clonotypes found in all four sorted-subset donors had higher generation probabilities. Across four donors, approximately 5% of naive CD4, roughly 3.4% of naive CD8, under 2.5% of memory CD4, and roughly 0.41% of memory CD8 clonotypes were shared. Based on pairwise subsampling, the degree of clonotype sharing among donors was expected to be affected by sequencing depth.

Using the deep immunoSEQ assay, TCR CDR3 regions were amplified from genomic DNA by multiplex PCR. Genomic DNA extracted from each cell subset was distributed evenly over all wells of several immunoSEQ 96-well plates, and each plate served as one replicate. For sorted subsets, 200 to 250 ng of genomic DNA, equivalent to roughly 33,000 T cell genomes, went into each replicate PCR. Purified libraries were measured with a Qubit 3.0 fluorometer, size-checked on a Bioanalyzer 2100, and measured again with the KAPA Library Quantification kit. Every immunoSEQ 96-well plate was sequenced on a separate single-read 150-cycle Illumina NextSeq 550 flow cell. For the original study's pipeline: Because only junctional sequences without quality scores were contained in the immunoSEQ output, filtering matching that applied to full-length reads could not be performed. Sequences were annotated with PyIR, a Python wrapper for IgBLAST v1.9, using IMGT germline references to assign V/J genes and CDR3. Reads with weak V/J assignments (E-value above 1e-6), missing CDR3, stop codons, out-of-frame junctions, or ambiguous translated residues were removed. V3J clonotypes were defined as sequences sharing the same inferred V gene, J gene, and CDR3 amino acid sequence. To compute the percentage overlap between repertoires, the number of shared unique clonotypes was divided by the size of the smaller repertoire. RTK rarefaction, the Chao1 estimator, and Recon v2.1 estimates of unobserved clonotypes were used to assess repertoire richness. Generation probabilities for all TCRbeta clonotypes obtained by the gDNA method from several donors were computed using OLGA. This immuneACCESS table, as held by TCRdb, lists in-frame sequences with V and J called but not all clones. Of the missing ones, under half trace to an unresolved V gene in checked studies; the others have no known cause. The V and J calls and clone size come from that table; D and trimming were worked out from the DNA. For this sample the table gives about 640,000 clones, of which about two thirds were detected only once. Under 2% of the sample rests with the top ten.

Turning to this clone: Its antigen is still unknown. Per-base quality was not reported, and no clone a single base away is much larger than it.

This receptor was taken from a woman under 40 in good health. Sequencing input: memory CD4+ T cells sorted from blood. Per the publication, the cell subset or site label means: CD45RA-negative fraction. The rearranged segments are TRBV30 and TRBJ2-7, and perhaps TRBD1 as D gene, on 5 matching bases. In nucleotides, the sequence is TGTGCCTGGAGTTCACAGGTCGAGCAGTACTTC. It specifies CAWSSQVEQYF.